The entry below gives a single T cell receptor beta chain sequence along with its context. Clones were read by immunoSEQ multiplex PCR, and TCRdb kept only the in-frame ones, dropping some. The sample lists over 150,000 clones, 85% to 95% occurring once. These data originate in a study of blood T cell repertoires in COVID-19. The TCR sequence derives from a man aged 50 to 60 with acute or convalescent COVID-19. Sequences were obtained from peripheral blood.

The CDR3 region is CASSPQSTGLYGYTF. In nucleotides, the CDR3 is TGTGCCAGCAGCCCTCAATCGACAGGACTCTATGGCTACACCTTC. The chain combines TRBV5-4 with TRBJ1-2; D possibly corresponds to TRBD1 (6 bases). Germline CDR1 is SGHNT and CDR2 is YYREEE (reference sequence). V lost 4 bases and J 4 bases, leaving 17 bases between the germline ends. The CDR3 is made up of 15 amino acids.